This TCR beta chain stems from a study of blood T cell repertoires in COVID-19 (dated by TCRdb to about 2020). In the study overall: The collaborator samples originated in the United States, Italy and Spain and spanned the acute and convalescent phases of COVID-19. The material from the prospective study consisted of cDNA or gDNA derived from T cells, B-cell-depleted T cells, or PBMCs. The dataset comprised deeply sampled blood TCRbeta repertoires from subjects exposed to, actively infected with, or recovered from COVID-19. The repertoires were made available in a free public database intended to serve as a resource for research on the immune response to SARS-CoV-2. Samples were obtained from the ongoing ImmuneRACE study (first 160 participants) and from 950 to 1,500 subjects provided by 6 global collaborators. Nearly every sample came with metadata listing a de-identified subject ID, COVID-19 status, age in years and sex. HLA class I and class II types, where available, came from metadata supplied by the sample provider rather than from assay-based typing.

The paper's findings and limits, for the study overall: The amount of clinical and demographic metadata varied by source and participant and was provided uncurated.

Participants in the prospective study were enrolled through a virtual design, were aged roughly 18 to 90 years, and lived in 24 United States geographic areas. Cohort assignment in the prospective study relied on participant-reported clinical history from a screening survey and a study questionnaire. In the prospective study, mobile phlebotomists collected whole blood, serum and a nasopharyngeal or oropharyngeal swab from each participant. Over an approximately 2-month period, participants in the prospective study had the option of providing additional blood draws and questionnaires. Before DNA extraction, blood samples from the prospective study were shipped at room temperature or frozen. With regard to this clone: Its antigen specificity is not known. No quality values exist for individual bases; no much larger clone is one base distant.

Spanning cysteine to phenylalanine, the CDR3 consists of 14 amino acids. Only the CDR3 part of the read is kept: 42 bases, read in frame from the first base. V lost 3 bases and J lost 0 bases; the stretch between them is 11 bases long. Sequences SQVTM (CDR1) and ANQGSEA (CDR2) are obtained from the germline V gene. TCRbeta CDR3 regions were amplified from genomic DNA by means of the immunoSEQ Assay, a bias-controlled multiplex PCR. The study's own analysis went as follows. The number of nucleated cells in each sample was estimated from the amplification of reference gene primers within the assay. Sequence reads were collapsed and filtered to measure the absolute abundance of every unique TCRbeta CDR3 rearrangement. For each sample, productive Simpson clonality was calculated as the square root of Simpson's diversity index across productive rearrangements. Held by TCRdb, this immuneACCESS table contains in-frame sequences only and omits some clones. Under half of the omission traces to an unresolved V gene where checked; the cause of the rest is unknown. V and J calls and clone size are those listed in that table; D and trimming were worked out from the DNA. This sample is represented by roughly 230,000 clones; roughly 89% of them were singletons. Around 4.2% of the sample is taken by the ten largest.

This chain joins TRBV29-1 to TRBJ1-2, and TRBD1 may be the D gene, going by 5 matching bases. The receptor's source is a woman aged 25 to 39 with acute COVID-19. Material: PBMCs or T cells enriched from blood (not recorded which). In nucleotides, the sequence is TGCAGCGTTGACAAGGGGATAGCTAACTATGGCTACACCTTC. The encoded protein is CSVDKGIANYGYTF.